Included here is one T cell receptor (beta chain) sequence, with context. Its antigen remains unidentified. Trimming took off 0 bases at V and 7 bases at J, with 10 bases between the two ends. Germline V gene sequence: CDR1 SGDLS, CDR2 YYNGEE. The CDR3 consists of 14 residues. This sample is drawn from a study of OX40 agonist ivuxolimab in advanced cancers. The study's findings and limits: With doses of 0.1 to 3.0 mg/kg, CD4+ and CD8+ blood T cells had undergone clonal expansion by week 6.

Profiled with immunoSEQ multiplex PCR; TCRdb holds only in-frame clones, not every one. The sample carries about 96,000 clones, about nine tenths recorded once. The starting material was CD4+ or CD8+ T cells sorted from blood, obtained in a trial of the OX40 agonist ivuxolimab. The chain joins TRBV9 to TRBJ2-2, with a tentative D call TRBD2 (6 bases). This receptor was identified in an adult with an advanced solid tumor such as melanoma, head and neck, liver or kidney cancer. In nucleotides, the CDR3 is TGTGCCAGCAGCGTAGTAGGCGGGGACGGGGAGCTGTTTTTT. It specifies CASSVVGGDGELFF.